This T cell receptor (beta chain) stems from a study of cytomegalovirus exposure and HLA in healthy donors. CDR3 length equals 15 residues. V lost 5 bases to trimming and J lost 3 bases; unmatched junction nucleotides: 10. The germline gives CDR1 SGHRS, CDR2 YFSETQ. Clones were read by immunoSEQ multiplex PCR, and TCRdb kept only the in-frame ones, dropping some. The sample contains about 260,000 clones, less than 95% of which appear only once. Study-level points and caveats: In a later analysis, first-cohort TCR clusters were found to tend to co-occur in the 120 validation repertoires. Among the CMV-associated chains, a few were confirmed in vitro as specific for CMV antigens.

Remarks on this clone: Its antigen is still unknown.

This rearrangement joins TRBV5-1 to TRBJ2-7; TRBD1 agrees at 8 bases. Sequenced material: PBMCs. The TCR comes from a woman in her thirties in good health and CMV-seronegative. The CDR3 nucleotides read TGCGCCAGCAGTAACACCCGGACAGGGAGCTACGAGCAGTACTTC. Translating gives CASSNTRTGSYEQYF.